Below, 20 T cell receptor beta chains from the same sample are listed, as sequenced in a study of blood T cells in healthy people across ages. PCR was performed a second time for about 7 to 11 cycles using a sample-barcoded 5' primer and a J-beta primer mix. TCRdb used MiXCR to reprocess the 5' RACE reads, holding one entry per CDR3 protein. The repertoire holds some 860,000 distinct CDR3 sequences, with just over 55% as singletons. What was sequenced was blood. These receptor sequences come from a man aged 35 to 55 in good health.

The V call is TRBV29-1, the J call TRBJ2-1, with 11 nucleotides matching TRBD2. The CDR3 loop spans 14 amino acids. The germline CDR1 and CDR2 sequences are SQVTM and ANQGSEA. V gave up 3 bases and J gave up 4 bases; unmatched junction bases: 2. The CDR3 region is CSVEASGGYNEQFF. The CDR3 bases are TGCAGCGTTGAGGCTAGCGGGGGGTACAATGAGCAGTTCTTC.

This clonotype was seen only a few times. CDR3 sequence (DNA): TGTGCCAGCAGCCAAGATATAGCCGCCAGCTCCTACGAGCAGTACTTC. Protein: CASSQDIAASSYEQYF. This chain uses TRBV4-2 with TRBJ2-7; D call uncertain. Germline V gene data show CDR1 as LGHNA and CDR2 as YNFKEQ. Trimming removed 0 bases from V and 0 bases from J, with 12 bases in between. CDR3 size: 16 residues.

V usage is TRBV6-2 or TRBV6-3 and J usage is TRBJ2-4, with 9 bases aligning to TRBD1. CDR1 is MNHEY, CDR2 SVGEGT, per germline. The CDR3 is 14 residues long. Trimming at V came to 6 bases and at J to 8 bases, leaving 8 bases not matched to a gene. The DNA of the CDR3 is TGTGCCAGCAGGACCGGGACAGGGCGGGACATTCAGTACTTC. This encodes CASRTGTGRDIQYF.

The chain combines TRBV12-3 or TRBV12-4 with TRBJ1-1, with D possibly matching TRBD1 (6 bases). The V gene lost 3 bases and the J gene lost 2 bases, with 19 bases spanning the gap. This CDR3 comprises 17 residues. This chain's CDR3 is CASSFGQPAPGNTEAFF. The CDR3 DNA reads as TGTGCCAGCAGTTTCGGACAGCCTGCCCCGGGAAACACTGAAGCTTTCTTT.

This clonotype came up a few times. The rearrangement links TRBV9 to TRBJ2-5, with TRBD1 matching over 9 bases. Gene TRBJ2-7 matches the end of the DNA better, so the J call may be wrong. Germline lookup yields CDR1 SGDLS and CDR2 YYNGEE. This CDR3 contains 14 residues. CDR3 nucleotide sequence: TGTGCCAGCAGTAAACAGGGGGCGCGTTCCGAGCAGTACTTC. This sequence encodes CASSKQGARSEQYF.

The rearrangement links TRBV4-1 to TRBJ2-1; perhaps TRBD2 as D (5 bases). This CDR3 contains 15 residues. CDR1 and CDR2 from the germline V gene are MGHRA and YSYEKL. Trimming removed 3 bases from V and 3 bases from J, with 12 bases in between. DNA of the CDR3: TGCGCCAGCAGCCACGAACGAGGGAACTACAATGAGCAGTTCTTC. Protein product: CASSHERGNYNEQFF.

The V gene is TRBV7-9, the J gene TRBJ1-5; D ambiguous. The CDR3 loop spans 15 amino acids. Germline CDR1 and CDR2: SEHNR and FQNEAQ (reference sequence). Between the trimmed V and J ends, which lost 5 bases and 6 bases, there was a span of 17 bases. This CDR3 reads CASSPQTGRAQPQHF. The CDR3 DNA is TGTGCCAGCAGCCCCCAGACGGGCCGAGCTCAGCCCCAGCATTTT.

This sequence joins TRBV12-3 or TRBV12-4 and TRBJ2-6, with a possible D match to TRBD2 (6 bases). CDR3 length: 17 amino acids. Trimming removed 5 bases at V and 0 bases at J, with 14 bases between. CDR3 in amino acids: CASSPGDWLSGANVLTF. The DNA for the CDR3 is TGTGCCAGCAGTCCGGGGGACTGGCTCTCTGGGGCCAACGTCCTGACTTTC.

Comment on this clonotype: This may arise from a read error, as a much more abundant clone is one base away. The J gene is TRBJ2-1, the V gene TRBV7-2, with D possibly called TRBD1 or TRBD2 (6 bases each). V dropped 5 bases and J dropped 9 bases, with 23 bases sitting between them. Germline CDR1 SGHTA, CDR2 FQGNSA. The CDR3 is 16 residues long. The CDR3 spells CASSPNGQQKGGEQFF. CDR3 bases: TGTGCCAGCAGCCCGAACGGACAACAGAAGGGGGGTGAGCAGTTCTTC.

The V gene is TRBV6-2 or TRBV6-3, the J gene TRBJ2-5; 11 nucleotides agree with TRBD2. V lost 5 bases, J lost 10 bases, and 9 bases stayed unmatched. CDR1 MNHEY and CDR2 SVGEGT come from the germline V gene. The CDR3 length is 14 residues. CDR3 in amino acids: CASSTVSGRGDQYF. CDR3 coding DNA: TGTGCCAGCAGTACCGTTAGCGGGAGGGGTGACCAGTACTTC.

Concerning this clonotype: One junction end disagrees with the germline gene, perhaps due to a read error. The chain couples TRBV20-1 to TRBJ2-5, with 11 bases lining up with TRBD2. Germline V CDR1 and CDR2: DFQATT, SNEGSKA (reference sequence). This CDR3 has 18 residues. The CDR3 here is CSARGLAGGQMYQETQYF. In DNA, the CDR3 is TGCAGTGCGAGAGGGCTAGCGGGGGGCCAAATGTACCAAGAGACCCAGTACTTC.

This clonotype showed up just a few times. The chain combines TRBV18 with TRBJ2-7; D remains ambiguous. The CDR3 covers 16 residues. Trimming left V 3 bases short and J 0 bases short, with 15 bases between. Germline V gene sequence: CDR1 KGHSH, CDR2 LQKENI. CDR3 region: CASSPLSPTRSYEQYF. In nucleotides, the CDR3 is TGTGCCAGCTCACCCCTAAGTCCCACTCGCTCCTACGAGCAGTACTTC.

The J gene is TRBJ1-2, the V gene TRBV30; possibly TRBD1 for D (5 bases). V lost 5 bases to trimming and J lost 7 bases, with 20 bases between them. The germline gives CDR1 GTSNPN, CDR2 SVGIG (reference sequence). The CDR3 consists of 14 residues. CDR3 in DNA: TGTGCCTGGGCCCCACCTTTCCCCGGGGCTGGCTACACCTTC. It yields the protein CAWAPPFPGAGYTF. The full variable domain, rest sourced from reference TRBV30 and TRBJ1-2, is SQTIHQWPATLVQPVGSPLSLECTVEGTSNPNLYWYRQAAGRGLQLLFYSVGIGQISSEVPQNLSASRPQDRQFILSSKKLLLSDSGFYLCAWAPPFPGAGYTFGSGTRLTVV.

This chain connects TRBV15 to TRBJ2-3; D is uncertain. The CDR3 consists of 17 residues. Trimming shortened V by 0 bases and J by 0 bases, and 13 bases separated the two germline ends. Germline V lookup: CDR1 LNHNV, CDR2 YYDKDF (reference sequence). The CDR3 protein is CATSRDNVISSTDTQYF. The CDR3 DNA follows: TGTGCCACCAGCAGAGATAATGTCATATCTAGCACAGATACGCAGTATTTT.

The chain employs TRBV2 and TRBJ2-1; D gene ambiguous. The CDR3 contains 14 residues. Trimming removed 7 bases at V and 4 bases at J, with 14 bases between. Germline CDR1 SNHLY, CDR2 FYNNEI. The CDR3 sequence is CASTPRNTYNEQFF. DNA of the CDR3: TGTGCCAGCACACCAAGAAACACATACAATGAGCAGTTCTTC.

The chain recombines TRBV20-1 with TRBJ1-1; D remains ambiguous. The V and J ends lost 4 bases and 2 bases respectively, with 8 bases between them. In germline, CDR1 is DFQATT, CDR2 SNEGSKA (reference sequence). The CDR3 sequence is 12 residues long. The DNA of the CDR3 is TGCAGTGCTACCCATGAAAACACTGAAGCTTTCTTT. Translated, it gives CSATHENTEAFF.

With regard to this clonotype: Sequence at one end of the junction differs from germline and may be a read error. V and J are TRBV10-3 and TRBJ1-3; a possible D gene is TRBD1 (5 bases). The CDR3 spans 13 residues. In germline, CDR1 is ENHRY, CDR2 SYGVKD. Here the CDR3 DNA reads TGTGCCATCACGGGGGGACCTGGAAACACCGTATATTTT. Translated, it gives CAITGGPGNTVYF.

As DNA, the CDR3 is TGTGCCAGCAGTTACTCTACCCAGGGTAACACTGAAGCTTTCTTT. It translates to CASSYSTQGNTEAFF. The chain recombines TRBV6-2 or TRBV6-3 with TRBJ1-1; D may be TRBD1 (5 bases). The V end was cut by 0 bases, the J end by 2 bases, with 10 bases between. This CDR3 contains 15 residues. Germline CDR1 MNHEY, CDR2 SVGEGT.

The rearrangement joins TRBV7-8 to TRBJ1-2; TRBD1 might be the D (5 bases). The CDR3 extends over 14 amino acids. Germline CDR1 SGHVS, CDR2 FQNEAQ. V was trimmed by 1 base and J by 5 bases, leaving 11 bases between them. CDR3 in DNA: TGTGCCAGCAGCTTAGGACACAGGCAATATGGCTACACCTTC. Its protein is CASSLGHRQYGYTF.

J is TRBJ2-5 and V is TRBV4-3, with 12 positions matching TRBD2. This CDR3 contains 17 residues. The V segment lost 4 bases and the J segment 2 bases; nucleotides outside the gene matches: 8. CDR1 is LGHNA and CDR2 is YSLEER in the germline V gene. CDR3 DNA: TGCGCCAGCAGCCGCTACTTTGGGACTAGCGGGCAAGAGACCCAGTACTTC. This codes for CASSRYFGTSGQETQYF.